This T cell receptor beta chain was captured by sequencing in a study of cytomegalovirus exposure and HLA in healthy donors. Study-level findings and limits: Across donors, most TCRs were seen rarely, yet some public ones were widespread. Published work reported that the classifier diagnosed cytomegalovirus status with high specificity and sensitivity. Cytomegalovirus association was assigned to around 150 TCR beta chains.

The CDR3 spans 16 residues. CDR1 and CDR2 (germline): SGDLS, YYNGEE. Trimming took 0 bases from V and 14 from J; bases not matched to a gene: 18. Clones were read by immunoSEQ multiplex PCR, and TCRdb kept only the in-frame ones, dropping some. This table has 47,000 or so clones, roughly nine tenths appearing once. For this clone: Its specificity is not known.

The rearrangement joins TRBV9 to TRBJ2-3; TRBD2 agrees at 7 bases. This sequence was found in a man aged 18 to 35 in good health and CMV-seronegative. The sequencing sample was made of PBMCs. The CDR3 is CASSVDERPTSPQLYF. The CDR3 region has the DNA TGTGCCAGCAGCGTAGACGAGAGGCCGACTAGCCCACAGTTGTATTTT.